This paragraph covers one T cell receptor beta chain sequence. At one end the junction does not follow the germline gene, possibly because of a read error. This CDR3 is built from 15 residues. RNA was extracted from bulk tissue without any cell sorting. The data were taken from a study of tumor and adjacent non-tumor tissue in lung cancer. TCRbeta libraries were built with three rounds of nested PCR, modified from ARM-PCR. MiXCR, applied by TCRdb to the multiplex PCR reads, yields one record per CDR3 protein. The table records fewer than 85,000 distinct CDR3 sequences, approximately 79% of them present only once.

The clonotype was recovered from a woman between 50 and 59 years old with non-small cell lung cancer. Specimen: lung tumor tissue. The V and J genes are TRBV12-3 or TRBV12-4 and TRBJ2-3; possible D gene TRBD1, 5 bases. CDR3 in DNA: TGTGCCTGCAGTTTAGAGACAGTAAGCTCAAATACGCAGTATTTT. Its protein is CACSLETVSSNTQYF.